The 16 T cell receptor beta chains below were found in one sample sequenced in a study of T cells in Graves' hyperthyroidism and ophthalmopathy. Amplified TCR beta CDR3 regions derived from RNA transcripts. The HTBI set primed first-round TCR CDR3 RT-PCR. In TCRdb, the multiplex PCR reads were re-called with MiXCR into one record per CDR3 protein. The sample lists about half a million distinct CDR3 sequences, 22% occurring once. Specimen: blood. The receptors come from a woman between 70 and 85 years old with Graves' ophthalmopathy.

In this sample, this clonotype turned up a few times. This chain links TRBV6-1 with TRBJ2-7, with 7 positions matching TRBD1. CDR1 MNHNS and CDR2 SASEGT come from the germline V gene. The CDR3 has 14 amino acids. J gave up 3 bases and V 6 bases, and 8 bases lay outside the gene matches. The CDR3 nucleotides are TGTGCCAGCAGAAGACAGGGAATTGTCTACGAGCAGTACTTC. Its translation: CASRRQGIVYEQYF.

This clonotype was recorded many times. The chain combines TRBV3-1 with TRBJ1-1, with a possible D match to TRBD1 (5 bases). Germline lookup yields CDR1 LGHDT and CDR2 YNNKEL (reference sequence). There are 13 residues in the CDR3. The ends were cut back, 1 base at V and 5 bases at J, with 8 bases in the middle. The CDR3 sequence: CASSQVGGTEAFF. The CDR3, as DNA: TGTGCCAGCAGCCAAGTTGGGGGAACTGAAGCTTTCTTT.

This chain joins TRBV19 and TRBJ2-5; D gene ambiguous. This CDR3 spans 14 amino acids. The V and J ends lost 4 bases and 4 bases respectively, with 13 bases between them. The germline V gene has CDR1 LNHDA and CDR2 SQIVND (reference sequence). CDR3: CASSTDRWGETQYF. CDR3 DNA sequence: TGTGCCAGTAGTACGGACCGGTGGGGAGAGACCCAGTACTTC.

V and J are TRBV2 and TRBJ1-3; perhaps TRBD1 as D (6 bases). Germline CDR1 reads SNHLY; CDR2 reads FYNNEI. There are 15 residues in the CDR3. V was trimmed by 3 bases and J by 2 bases, leaving 11 bases between them. CDR3 amino acids: CASSDSTGPGNTIYF. The CDR3, as DNA: TGTGCCAGCAGTGATTCCACAGGGCCTGGAAACACCATATATTTT.

This clonotype was counted many times. V gene TRBV10-3 combines with J gene TRBJ2-2; 10 bases match TRBD1. Germline CDR1 reads ENHRY; CDR2 reads SYGVKD. The junction had 4 bases not matched to a gene; V was cut back by 6 bases and J by 0 bases. The CDR3 length is 16 residues. For the CDR3, the DNA is TGTGCCATCAGAGCGACAGGGGGCGCGAACACCGGGGAGCTGTTTTTT. This translates into CAIRATGGANTGELFF.

The rearrangement uses TRBV7-6 and TRBJ2-7; possible D gene TRBD1, 6 bases. CDR1 and CDR2 (germline): SGHVS, FNYEAQ. Trimming stripped 4 bases from V and 6 bases from J, with 13 bases between. CDR3 length equals 13 residues. CDR3 sequence (DNA): TGTGCCAGCAGCTCAGGGGTGAGCCGCGAGCAGTACTTC. The encoded protein is CASSSGVSREQYF. Using reference TRBV7-6 and TRBJ2-7 for the parts outside the CDR3, the full variable domain is GAGVSQSPRYKVTKRGQDVALRCDPISGHVSLYWYRQALGQGPEFLTYFNYEAQQDKSGLPNDRFSAERPEGSISTLTIQRTEQRDSAMYRCASSSGVSREQYFGPGTRLTVT.

This clonotype was counted a few times. The chain carries TRBV11-2 and TRBJ2-1, with D possibly TRBD1 on 5 matching bases. Germline CDR1 and CDR2: SGHAT and FQNNGV. V was shortened by 5 bases and J by 9 bases, with 11 bases between the two germline ends. The CDR3 is made up of 12 amino acids. DNA of the CDR3: TGTGCCAGCAGCCTAGTAGGGGTTGAGCAGTTCTTC. Translated: CASSLVGVEQFF.

This chain uses TRBV7-8 with TRBJ2-6; D not certain. The CDR3 is made up of 16 amino acids. Trimming stripped 0 bases from V and 0 bases from J, with 6 bases between. The germline CDR1 and CDR2 sequences are SGHVS and FQNEAQ. The CDR3 loop is CASSLAWFSGANVLTF. CDR3 nucleotide sequence: TGTGCCAGCAGCTTAGCCTGGTTCTCTGGGGCCAACGTCCTGACTTTC. Together with reference TRBV7-8 and TRBJ2-6, the CDR3 gives the full variable domain: GAGVSQSPRYKVAKRGQDVALRCDPISGHVSLFWYQQALGQGPEFLTYFQNEAQLDKSGLPSDRFFAERPEGSVSTLKIQRTQQEDSAVYLCASSLAWFSGANVLTFGAGSRLTVL.

This chain uses TRBV28 with TRBJ2-2; a weak D match, TRBD1 (6 bases). With 2 bases removed from V and 5 bases from J, the gap between germline ends came to 12 bases. The CDR3 spans 15 residues. Germline CDR1 is MDHEN and CDR2 is SYDVKM. CDR3 sequence (DNA): TGTGCCAGCAGTTTAAGGACAGCCGTTACCGGGGAGCTGTTTTTT. It codes for CASSLRTAVTGELFF.

There are many counts of this clonotype. The chain is built from TRBV7-2 and TRBJ2-7; 10 bases agree with TRBD2. V lost 5 bases, J lost 2 bases, and 3 bases stayed unmatched. The CDR3 sequence is 14 residues long. Germline CDR1 SGHTA, CDR2 FQGNSA. DNA for the CDR3: TGTGCCAGCAGCCCAGGACTAGCGGCCTACGAGCAGTACTTC. Translated, it gives CASSPGLAAYEQYF.

The genes are TRBV3-1 and TRBJ2-4; 10 positions agree with TRBD2. Germline values: CDR1 LGHDT, CDR2 YNNKEL (reference sequence). The CDR3 consists of 18 residues. V was clipped by 0 bases and J by 1 base; unmatched bases: 6. In nucleotides, the CDR3 is TGTGCCAGCAGCCAAGAAGCACTAGCGGGGAGCGCCAAAAACATTCAGTACTTC. It is translated as CASSQEALAGSAKNIQYF.

The table lists this clonotype with a count of one. V is TRBV19 and J is TRBJ2-6; D ambiguous. There are 16 residues in the CDR3. V was shortened by 5 bases and J by 0 bases, with 11 bases between the two germline ends. Germline values: CDR1 LNHDA, CDR2 SQIVND (reference sequence). Written as DNA, the CDR3 is TGTGCCAGTAGTGTAGGACGGCACTCTGGGGCCAACGTCCTGACTTTC. This translates into CASSVGRHSGANVLTF.

The CDR3 DNA is TGTGCCAGCAGCCAAGAGGGAGTCATTCAGTACTTC. It is translated as CASSQEGVIQYF. The J gene is TRBJ2-4, the V gene TRBV3-1, with TRBD2 as a possible D gene (5 bases). Germline-derived CDR1 and CDR2 are LGHDT and YNNKEL (reference sequence). Trimming cost V 0 bases and J 9 bases, with 6 bases left between them. The CDR3 has 12 residues.

The chain combines TRBV28 with TRBJ1-3, with TRBD1 matching 7 bases. V shed 7 bases and J 0 bases; nucleotides not matched to a gene: 6. This CDR3 contains 15 residues. Per germline, CDR1 MDHEN and CDR2 SYDVKM. The CDR3 loop is CASTGQASSGNTIYF. Here the CDR3 DNA reads TGTGCCAGCACTGGACAGGCTAGCTCTGGAAACACCATATATTTT.

In this sample, this clonotype turned up many times. The chain recombines TRBV11-2 with TRBJ2-3, with 8 bases aligning to TRBD2. There are 13 residues in the CDR3. J gave up 7 bases and V 7 bases, and 7 bases lay outside the gene matches. Germline V gene lookup returns CDR1 SGHAT and CDR2 FQNNGV. DNA of the CDR3: TGTGCCAGCAAAGGAGCGGGAGTGTATACGCAGTATTTT. It encodes CASKGAGVYTQYF. Complete variable domain (other parts from reference TRBV11-2 and TRBJ2-3): EAGVAQSPRYKIIEKRQSVAFWCNPISGHATLYWYQQILGQGPKLLIQFQNNGVVDDSQLPKDRFSAERLKGVDSTLKIQPAKLEDSAVYLCASKGAGVYTQYFGPGTRLTVL.

The chain couples TRBV9 to TRBJ2-3; 7 nucleotides line up with TRBD1. V lost 2 bases and J lost 4; bases outside the gene matches: 4. Germline-derived CDR1 and CDR2 are SGDLS and YYNGEE. This CDR3 has 14 residues. The CDR3 reads CASSVTGIADTQYF. CDR3 bases: TGTGCCAGCAGCGTGACAGGGATCGCAGATACGCAGTATTTT.